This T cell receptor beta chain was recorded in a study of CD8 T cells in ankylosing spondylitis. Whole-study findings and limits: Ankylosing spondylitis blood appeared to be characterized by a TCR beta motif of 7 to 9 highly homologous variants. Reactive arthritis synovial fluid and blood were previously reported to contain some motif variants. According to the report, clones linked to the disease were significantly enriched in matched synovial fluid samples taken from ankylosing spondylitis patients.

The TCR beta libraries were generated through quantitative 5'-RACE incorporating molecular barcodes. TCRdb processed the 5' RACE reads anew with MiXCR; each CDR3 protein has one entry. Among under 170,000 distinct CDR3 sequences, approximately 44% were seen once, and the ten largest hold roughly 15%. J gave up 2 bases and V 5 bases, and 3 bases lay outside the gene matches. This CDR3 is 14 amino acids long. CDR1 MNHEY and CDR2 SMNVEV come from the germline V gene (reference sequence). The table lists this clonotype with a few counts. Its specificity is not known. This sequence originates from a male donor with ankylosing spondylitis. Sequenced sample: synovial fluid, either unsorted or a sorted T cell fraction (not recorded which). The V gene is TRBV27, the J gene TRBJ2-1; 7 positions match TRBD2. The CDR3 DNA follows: TGTGCCAGCAGTCTGAGCGGGACCTACAATGAGCAGTTCTTC. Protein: CASSLSGTYNEQFF.